These T cell receptor beta chains were read from a single sample in a study of Ad26.COV2.S vaccination and SARS-CoV-2 variants. Some clones are missing from TCRdb's copy, which holds only in-frame ones; the method was immunoSEQ multiplex PCR. The data contain 350,000 to 450,000 clones, around 84% of them singletons. This material consisted of peripheral blood, taken in a trial of Ad26.COV2.S vaccine versus placebo. The source is a person aged 18-60 years who received the Ad26.COV2.S COVID-19 vaccine or a placebo. CDR3s include the opening cysteine and the closing phenylalanine or tryptophan. A D gene is named only where the DNA matches it firmly. The size of a clone is reported for some rows only, either as once, few or many, or as a class for expanded clones.

>TRBV2|TRBJ2-1|once|.
CASSIYGDEQFF
TGTGCGAGCAGCATATACGGGGATGAGCAGTTCTTC
>TRBV24-1|TRBJ1-1|.|.
CATSESRGEAFF
TGTGCCACCAGTGAGAGTCGAGGGGAAGCTTTCTTT
>TRBV5-5|TRBJ2-2|.|TRBD2
CASSPGVAGGLGELFF
TGTGCCAGCAGCCCCGGCGTAGCGGGGGGTCTCGGGGAGCTGTTTTTT
>TRBV7-9|TRBJ1-6|.|.
CASSLWAGEYNSPLHF
TGTGCCAGCAGCTTGTGGGCCGGGGAGTATAATTCACCCCTCCACTTT
>TRBV19|TRBJ2-3|.|.
CASSIGLTRGGDTQYF
TGTGCCAGTAGTATAGGTCTGACTAGGGGGGGAGATACGCAGTATTTT
>TRBV25-1|TRBJ2-5|.|.
CASSEGLLPGVTQYF
TGTGCCAGCAGTGAGGGACTGCTCCCAGGGGTGACCCAGTACTTC
>TRBV6-6|TRBJ1-6|.|.
CASSYRGDNSPLHF
TGTGCCAGCAGTTACAGGGGCGATAATTCACCCCTCCACTTT
>TRBV7-8|TRBJ2-1|.|.
CASSPGAGYNEQFF
TGTGCCAGCAGCCCAGGGGCGGGGTACAATGAGCAGTTCTTC
>TRBV6-5|TRBJ1-2|.|TRBD1
CASSPRWEGAPSYTF
TGTGCCAGCAGTCCCCGGTGGGAGGGGGCGCCGAGCTACACCTTC
>TRBV9|TRBJ2-1|.|.
CASTVVSSYNEQFF
TGTGCCAGCACCGTGGTTAGTTCCTACAATGAGCAGTTCTTC
>TRBV9|TRBJ2-7|.|.
CASSVGPLYQDYEQYF
TGTGCCAGCAGCGTAGGGCCCCTCTACCAAGACTACGAGCAGTACTTC
>TRBV4-3|TRBJ1-2|.|TRBD1
CASSQDPTGVYGYTF
TGCGCCAGCAGCCAAGATCCGACAGGGGTCTATGGCTACACCTTC
>TRBV10-2|TRBJ1-4|.|.
CASSITGINEKLFF
TGCGCCAGCAGTATAACAGGAATAAATGAAAAACTGTTTTTT
>TRBV27|TRBJ2-1|.|TRBD2
CANRRGGHNEQFF
TGTGCCAACCGCCGCGGGGGGCACAATGAGCAGTTCTTC
>TRBV24-1|TRBJ2-1|.|.
CASFSSTAVHEQFF
TGTGCCTCGTTCTCCAGCACTGCCGTCCATGAGCAGTTCTTC
>TRBV29-1|TRBJ1-4|.|.
CSVPGQQNEKLFF
TGCAGCGTCCCAGGACAGCAGAATGAAAAACTGTTTTTT
>TRBV19|TRBJ2-7|.|TRBD1
CASSIAGQDYEQYF
TGTGCCAGTAGTATAGCCGGACAGGACTACGAGCAGTACTTC
>TRBV27|TRBJ2-4|once|.
CASSLVGRQGGRFIQYF
TGTGCCAGCAGTTTAGTCGGACGGCAGGGGGGGAGGTTTATTCAGTACTTC
>TRBV9|TRBJ2-1|.|TRBD1
CASSVGQGSYNEQFF
TGTGCCAGCAGCGTAGGACAGGGGTCCTACAATGAGCAGTTCTTC
>TRBV4-1|TRBJ2-3|.|.
CASSLVTGTSTDTQYF
TGCGCCAGCAGCCTAGTGACAGGAACCAGCACAGATACGCAGTATTTT
>TRBV10-3|TRBJ1-3|.|.
CAISESRGPIGNTIYF
TGTGCCATCAGTGAGTCTCGGGGGCCTATTGGAAACACCATATATTTT
>TRBV10-2|TRBJ2-1|.|.
CASSGGEHNEQFF
TGCGCCAGCAGCGGGGGTGAGCACAATGAGCAGTTCTTC
>TRBV7-6|TRBJ1-2|.|.
CASSLGGPGYTF
TGTGCCAGCAGCTTAGGAGGGCCGGGCTACACCTTC
>TRBV3-1/TRBV3-2|TRBJ2-7|.|.
CASPPRRGNESYEQYF
TGTGCCAGCCCACCCAGGAGGGGGAATGAGTCCTACGAGCAGTACTTC
>TRBV30|TRBJ1-2|once|.
CAWSGGRGNGYTF
TGTGCCTGGAGTGGGGGTAGAGGGAATGGCTACACCTTC
>TRBV28|TRBJ2-2|.|TRBD1
CASRPSGTGDTGELFF
TGTGCCAGCAGACCTTCCGGGACAGGGGATACCGGGGAGCTGTTTTTT
>TRBV7-2|TRBJ2-7|.|TRBD2
CASSLRGTSGGPFYEQYF
TGTGCCAGCAGCTTGAGAGGGACTAGCGGGGGGCCTTTTTACGAGCAGTACTTC
>TRBV29-1|TRBJ1-1|.|TRBD1
CSHTTGWTEAFF
TGCAGCCACACGACAGGGTGGACTGAAGCTTTCTTT
>TRBV19|TRBJ2-5|.|.
CASSMVNLQETQYF
TGTGCCAGTAGTATGGTAAATTTACAAGAGACCCAGTACTTC
>TRBV7-6|TRBJ2-5|.|.
CASSLAAGSQETQYF
TGTGCCAGCAGCTTAGCGGCTGGCAGCCAAGAGACCCAGTACTTC
>TRBV6-5|TRBJ1-1|.|.
CASSYWDGNTEAFF
TGTGCCAGCAGTTACTGGGATGGGAACACTGAAGCTTTCTTT
>TRBV9|TRBJ2-2|once|TRBD2
CASSKSGGAFGTGELFF
TGTGCCAGCAGTAAAAGCGGGGGGGCGTTCGGCACCGGGGAGCTGTTTTTT
>TRBV5-1|TRBJ2-7|.|.
CASSLAIFLDSPSEQYF
TGCGCCAGCAGCTTGGCAATTTTTTTGGACAGCCCCTCCGAGCAGTACTTC
>TRBV29-1|TRBJ2-5|.|TRBD1
CSGSGGVETQYF
TGCAGCGGATCAGGGGGTGTAGAGACCCAGTACTTC
>TRBV7-9|TRBJ2-5|.|.
CASSLSEGETQYF
TGTGCCAGCAGCTTATCTGAGGGAGAGACCCAGTACTTC
>TRBV27|TRBJ2-7|.|TRBD1
CASRRGTASYEQYF
TGTGCCAGCAGAAGAGGGACAGCATCCTACGAGCAGTACTTC
>TRBV15|TRBJ1-5|.|.
CATSRAQGQPQHF
TGTGCCACCAGCAGAGCACAGGGCCAGCCCCAGCATTTT
>TRBV24-1|TRBJ2-3|.|.
CATSVGQGGDTQYF
TGTGCCACCTCTGTCGGACAAGGGGGGGATACGCAGTATTTT
>TRBV20-1|TRBJ2-7|.|.
CSASPSALRGQYF
TGCAGTGCTAGTCCGTCCGCTCTACGAGGGCAGTACTTC
>TRBV7-9|TRBJ2-1|few|.
CASSPHSRGHNEQFF
TGTGCCAGCAGCCCCCACTCCCGGGGCCACAATGAGCAGTTCTTC
>TRBV29-1|TRBJ1-1|medium-sized|TRBD1
CSADRDNTEAFF
TGCAGCGCTGACAGGGATAACACTGAAGCTTTCTTT
>TRBV28|TRBJ2-3|.|TRBD2
CASSSPSGAGTDTQYF
TGTGCCAGCAGTTCGCCTAGCGGGGCGGGGACAGATACGCAGTATTTT
>TRBV27|TRBJ2-7|.|TRBD2
CASTSGGSEQYF
TGTGCCAGTACTAGCGGGGGTAGCGAGCAGTACTTC
>TRBV6-6|TRBJ1-1|.|.
CASSHPGVAYIEAFF
TGTGCCAGCAGCCACCCTGGGGTCGCCTACATTGAAGCTTTCTTT
>TRBV14|TRBJ2-7|.|TRBD2
CASSQPGLAGYEQYF
TGTGCCAGCAGCCAACCGGGACTAGCGGGTTACGAGCAGTACTTC
>TRBV19|TRBJ2-1|few|TRBD2
CASSISWSVLAGGRYNEQFF
TGTGCCAGTAGTATAAGCTGGTCAGTGCTAGCGGGAGGGAGGTACAATGAGCAGTTCTTC
>TRBV28|TRBJ1-6|.|.
CASDKGGAPNNSPLHF
TGTGCCAGCGATAAAGGTGGGGCGCCTAACAATTCACCCCTCCACTTT
>TRBV5-4|TRBJ2-5|.|TRBD1
CASSTDRESSLTETQYF
TGTGCCAGCAGCACGGACAGGGAATCTTCCCTTACAGAGACCCAGTACTTC
>TRBV18|TRBJ2-7|.|.
CASSPGLADYEQYF
TGTGCCAGCTCACCGGGTTTGGCGGATTACGAGCAGTACTTC
>TRBV27|TRBJ2-7|.|.
CASRTRDSYEQYF
TGTGCCAGCAGAACACGGGATTCATACGAGCAGTACTTC
>TRBV13|TRBJ2-5|.|.
CASSLDSRETQYF
TGTGCCAGCAGCCTGGACAGTCGAGAGACCCAGTACTTC